The 20 T cell receptor beta chains given below trace back to one sample, sequenced in a study of blood T cell repertoires in COVID-19. Sequenced by immunoSEQ multiplex PCR; TCRdb stores in-frame clones only, minus some. Here the sample spans over 300,000 clones, 89% being singletons. The sample was peripheral blood. The source is a man in his forties or fifties with acute or convalescent COVID-19.

This chain joins TRBV19 and TRBJ1-4; no clear D gene. Trimming removed 4 bases from V and 4 bases from J, with 7 bases in between. This CDR3 is 13 amino acids long. Germline V gives CDR1 LNHDA, CDR2 SQIVND (reference sequence). The CDR3 nucleotides are TGTGCCAGTAGTACCACAGTTAATGAAAAACTGTTTTTT. Translating it yields CASSTTVNEKLFF.

This chain links TRBV7-9 with TRBJ1-4, with 7 bases that match TRBD1. This CDR3 has 14 residues. CDR1 is SEHNR, CDR2 FQNEAQ, per germline (reference sequence). V trimming: 8 bases; J trimming: 7 bases; junction bases outside the gene matches: 10. The chain's CDR3 is CASSRGGASEKLFF. In DNA, the CDR3 is TGTGCCAGCTCCAGGGGGGGCGCGAGTGAAAAACTGTTTTTT.

The chain couples TRBV10-3 to TRBJ1-1, with 8 bases lining up with TRBD1. The CDR3 contains 13 residues. Looked up from germline, CDR1 is ENHRY and CDR2 is SYGVKD. J was trimmed by 5 bases and V by 6 bases; bases with no gene match: 5. The CDR3 is CAIRGQGTTEAFF. For the CDR3, the DNA is TGTGCCATCAGAGGACAGGGTACGACTGAAGCTTTCTTT.

The rearrangement uses TRBV5-6 and TRBJ1-1, with D tentatively TRBD1 (5 bases). The CDR3 loop spans 15 amino acids. Germline V gene sequence: CDR1 SGHDT, CDR2 YYEEEE. The V end lost 1 base, the J end lost 1 base, and 11 bases lay between the germline ends. The CDR3 nucleotides read TGTGCCAGCAGCTTGTACGGGGGTGGGAACACTGAAGCTTTCTTT. It encodes CASSLYGGGNTEAFF.

The chain links TRBV2 to TRBJ1-2, with D possibly being TRBD1 (6 bases). The germline V gene has CDR1 SNHLY and CDR2 FYNNEI. V was shortened by 0 bases and J by 4 bases, with 18 bases between the two germline ends. CDR3 length: 17 residues. CDR3 sequence (DNA): TGTGCCAGCAGTGAAGCGCGTTATGGCAGGGGCCCCTATGGCTACACCTTC. Protein: CASSEARYGRGPYGYTF.

The chain uses TRBV11-2 and TRBJ2-7, with D perhaps TRBD2 (5 bases). V lost 2 bases and J 5 bases, leaving 13 bases between the germline ends. The CDR3 has 14 residues. Germline V gene sequence: CDR1 SGHAT, CDR2 FQNNGV. CDR3: CASSLRMRVDEQYF. The CDR3 nucleotides are TGTGCCAGCAGCTTAAGGATGAGGGTCGACGAGCAGTACTTC. The complete variable domain, with remaining parts taken from reference TRBV11-2 and TRBJ2-7, reads EAGVAQSPRYKIIEKRQSVAFWCNPISGHATLYWYQQILGQGPKLLIQFQNNGVVDDSQLPKDRFSAERLKGVDSTLKIQPAKLEDSAVYLCASSLRMRVDEQYFGPGTRLTVT.

The gene calls are TRBV15 and TRBJ1-3, with TRBD1 as a possible D gene (5 bases). V was clipped by 1 base and J by 0 bases, with 13 bases between them. CDR3 length: 17 amino acids. Germline CDR1 and CDR2: LNHNV and YYDKDF (reference sequence). CDR3 nucleotides: TGTGCCACCAGCAGAGGGGGGGGACCGCACTCTGGAAACACCATATATTTT. It codes for CATSRGGGPHSGNTIYF.

Only one count was recorded for this clone. The chain has TRBV7-2 and TRBJ2-7; a possible D gene is TRBD2 (5 bases). CDR1 is SGHTA and CDR2 is FQGNSA in the germline V gene. This CDR3 has 14 residues. The germline V and J ends were trimmed by 0 bases and 9 bases, with 15 bases remaining between them. This chain's CDR3 is CASSLALKTTGQYF. CDR3 nucleotide sequence: TGTGCCAGCAGCTTAGCCTTAAAGACTACGGGGCAGTACTTC.

The CDR3 sequence is CATSDKTGAGANVLTF. In nucleotides, the CDR3 is TGTGCCACCAGTGACAAAACAGGGGCTGGGGCCAACGTCCTGACTTTC. The chain links TRBV24-1 to TRBJ2-6; 7 bases agree with TRBD1. This CDR3 is built from 16 residues. Losses at the gene ends were 4 bases for V and 2 bases for J; bases not matched to a gene: 4. CDR1 and CDR2 (germline): KGHDR, SFDVKD.

This sequence joins TRBV7-3 and TRBJ2-1; weak D call: TRBD1 (6 bases). The CDR3 is 15 residues long. Per germline, CDR1 SGHTA and CDR2 FQGTGA. The V end was cut by 1 base, the J end by 4 bases, with 11 bases between. The CDR3 coding sequence is TGTGCCAGCAGCTTAATGTCAGGGGTTTACAATGAGCAGTTCTTC. Translated, it gives CASSLMSGVYNEQFF.

This chain's CDR3 is CASSREEGRGTEAFF. The CDR3 DNA reads TGTGCCAGCAGTCGGGAGGAGGGCCGGGGGACTGAAGCTTTCTTT. The rearrangement joins TRBV5-4 to TRBJ1-1; weak D call: TRBD1 (5 bases). The germline CDR1 and CDR2 sequences are SGHNT and YYREEE (reference sequence). Trimming cost V 5 bases and J 5 bases, with 19 bases left between them. This CDR3 comprises 15 residues.

This rearrangement joins TRBV4-2 to TRBJ1-2; D gene ambiguous. Germline V gives CDR1 LGHNA, CDR2 YNFKEQ. V lost 3 bases and J 5 bases, leaving 10 bases between the germline ends. This CDR3 has 13 amino acids. CDR3 in DNA: TGTGCCAGCAGCCAGTTTCCCTATTATGGCTACACCTTC. The encoded protein is CASSQFPYYGYTF.

The chain carries TRBV2 and TRBJ1-2, with 7 bases lining up with TRBD1. V trimming: 7 bases; J trimming: 7 bases; junction bases outside the gene matches: 18. In germline, CDR1 is SNHLY, CDR2 FYNNEI. CDR3 length equals 16 residues. CDR3 region: CASTETQGVGILGYTF. The CDR3 coding sequence is TGTGCCAGCACCGAAACCCAGGGGGTCGGGATACTTGGCTACACCTTC.

This chain's CDR3 is CASSSRDRSSYEQYF. For the CDR3, the DNA is TGTGCCAGCAGCTCCAGGGACAGGAGCTCCTACGAGCAGTACTTC. The chain has TRBV7-9 and TRBJ2-7; 8 bases map to TRBD1. J gave up 0 bases and V 4 bases, and 5 bases lay outside the gene matches. Germline V gene sequence: CDR1 SEHNR, CDR2 FQNEAQ (reference sequence). The CDR3 length is 15 residues.

This chain links TRBV5-1 with TRBJ2-1; TRBD1 is a possible D gene (5 bases). V lost 0 bases and J 4 bases, leaving 14 bases between the germline ends. This CDR3 spans 16 amino acids. Germline lookup yields CDR1 SGHRS and CDR2 YFSETQ. The CDR3 bases are TGCGCCAGCAGCTTGGAGGCCAGGGTGGTTTACAATGAGCAGTTCTTC. Amino acid sequence: CASSLEARVVYNEQFF. Complete variable domain (other parts from reference TRBV5-1 and TRBJ2-1): KAGVTQTPRYLIKTRGQQVTLSCSPISGHRSVSWYQQTPGQGLQFLFEYFSETQRNKGNFPGRFSGRQFSNSRSEMNVSTLELGDSALYLCASSLEARVVYNEQFFGPGTRLTVL.

The V and J genes are TRBV11-2 and TRBJ2-1; 9 nucleotides align to TRBD2. Trimming at V came to 3 bases and at J to 0 bases, leaving 12 bases not matched to a gene. The germline CDR1 and CDR2 sequences are SGHAT and FQNNGV. CDR3 length equals 19 residues. The CDR3 spells CASSLLFSGRVPSYNEQFF. CDR3 DNA sequence: TGTGCCAGCAGCTTGCTATTTAGCGGGAGAGTTCCCTCCTACAATGAGCAGTTCTTC.

V usage is TRBV25-1 and J usage is TRBJ2-7, with 7 bases matching TRBD2. Germline CDR1 reads MGHDK; CDR2 reads SYGVNS. The CDR3 loop spans 12 amino acids. V was pared by 2 bases and J by 7 bases, with 2 bases of the junction left unmatched. CDR3 sequence: CASSEGGGEQYF. The CDR3 nucleotides are TGTGCCAGCAGTGAAGGGGGAGGGGAGCAGTACTTC.

The V call is TRBV19, the J call TRBJ1-6; 9 bases align to TRBD1. Per germline, CDR1 LNHDA and CDR2 SQIVND (reference sequence). V lost 6 bases, J lost 9 bases, and 12 bases stayed unmatched. This CDR3 has 16 amino acids. The chain's CDR3 is CASSLLPTGGVSPLHF. CDR3 DNA sequence: TGTGCCAGTAGCCTCCTTCCGACAGGGGGAGTTTCACCCCTCCACTTT.

V is TRBV7-2 and J is TRBJ2-7; maybe TRBD1 (6 bases). The V end was cut by 1 base, the J end by 2 bases, with 12 bases between. This CDR3 comprises 15 residues. CDR1 is SGHTA and CDR2 is FQGNSA in the germline V gene. The CDR3 bases are TGTGCCAGCAGCTTAGAGAGGGGACAAGCCTACGAGCAGTACTTC. It codes for CASSLERGQAYEQYF.

This sequence joins TRBV6-2 or TRBV6-3 and TRBJ1-5, with D maybe TRBD1 (6 bases). V was shortened by 2 bases and J by 7 bases, with 15 bases between the two germline ends. From germline, CDR1 is MNHEY and CDR2 SVGEGT. This CDR3 is built from 15 residues. The CDR3 bases are TGTGCCAGCAGTTACGGCCAGGGGAGAGGCCAGCCCCAGCATTTT. Translating it yields CASSYGQGRGQPQHF.